This TCR beta chain was retrieved from a study of cytomegalovirus exposure and HLA in healthy donors. Study conclusions and caveats: Excluded were some V segments that proved indistinguishable, including TRBV6-2 and TRBV6-3. TCR beta chain V- and J-gene trimming was linked, in a later analysis, to a missense variant in DCLRE1C. As was reported, the HLA-A and HLA-B alleles of most subjects were accurately predicted from TCR beta sequences.

Trimming removed 4 bases from V and 6 bases from J, with 10 bases in between. Germline loops: CDR1 LGHNA, CDR2 YNFKEQ. The CDR3 length is 13 residues. Use of 60 Vbeta and 13 Jbeta primers characterized the PCR. Only in-frame clones appear in the TCRdb table, and some are missing; sequencing was by immunoSEQ multiplex PCR. The sample lists hundreds of thousands of clones; 60% to 80% were seen once. As for this clone: Antigen: not known.

V is TRBV4-2 and J is TRBJ1-5; D not resolved. The sequenced sample consisted of PBMCs. The source of this sequence is a man younger than 35 in good health and CMV-seronegative. The CDR3 loop is CASSPSGSQPQHF. CDR3 in DNA: TGTGCCAGCAGCCCCTCCGGGAGTCAGCCCCAGCATTTT.